These 28 T cell receptor beta chains came from one sample sequenced in a study of T cell changes during pregnancy in multiple sclerosis (dated by TCRdb to 2018 to 2020). Receptor libraries were prepared by the immunoSEQ multiplex PCR assay. TCRdb re-hosts the immuneACCESS table, in-frame sequences only. Its copies lack some clones; in the studies checked, an unresolved V gene accounts for under half of them, and the cause for the rest is not known. Counted in this sample were 100,000 to 140,000 clones; roughly 92% of them appeared once. The biggest ten clones account for 0.78% of the sample. The starting material was peripheral blood, obtained in the third trimester of pregnancy. These receptors were taken from a female donor in good health, enrolled as a control in a pregnancy study.

This sequence joins TRBV19 and TRBJ2-3; TRBD1 agrees at 7 bases. The CDR3 is 13 amino acids. V gave up 1 base and J gave up 11 bases; unmatched junction bases: 6. The germline gives CDR1 LNHDA, CDR2 SQIVND (reference sequence). CDR3 DNA sequence: TGTGCCAGTAGTATAGTCCCGGGGACAGAGCAGTATTTT. Translation: CASSIVPGTEQYF.

This chain links TRBV27 with TRBJ1-4; perhaps TRBD1 as D (5 bases). V was cut by 3 bases and J by 6 bases, with 17 bases left in between. The V gene's germline CDR1 is MNHEY and CDR2 SMNVEV (reference sequence). This CDR3 spans 16 amino acids. For the CDR3, the DNA is TGTGCCAGCAGTTTGTATGGGGCCGGATTAGATGAAAAACTGTTTTTT. Protein: CASSLYGAGLDEKLFF.

This chain uses TRBV15 with TRBJ2-1, with 7 positions matching TRBD1. Germline CDR1 and CDR2: LNHNV and YYDKDF (reference sequence). Losses at the gene ends were 6 bases for V and 0 bases for J; bases not matched to a gene: 8. This CDR3 has 16 amino acids. CDR3 in DNA: TGTGCCACCAGGGAGACAGGGTCCGGCTCCTACAATGAGCAGTTCTTC. This codes for CATRETGSGSYNEQFF.

V is TRBV9 and J is TRBJ2-3; 12 bases are shared with TRBD2. The CDR3 covers 18 residues. Germline lookup yields CDR1 SGDLS and CDR2 YYNGEE. V was pared by 3 bases and J by 5 bases, with 13 bases of the junction left unmatched. The CDR3 coding sequence is TGTGCCAGCAGCGCCCTAGCGGGGGGGCCCTCGGACAAAGATACGCAGTATTTT. It yields the protein CASSALAGGPSDKDTQYF.

The genes are TRBV7-2 and TRBJ1-4, with D uncertain. The V gene's germline CDR1 is SGHTA and CDR2 FQGNSA. Trimming pared 5 bases from V and 7 bases from J, leaving 8 bases between. The CDR3 has 12 residues. The CDR3 region is CASSPGSEKLFF. The CDR3 DNA follows: TGTGCCAGCAGCCCAGGCAGTGAAAAACTGTTTTTT.

The chain employs TRBV20-1 and TRBJ1-1; D not certain. CDR1 is DFQATT, CDR2 SNEGSKA, per germline (reference sequence). V dropped 5 bases and J dropped 4 bases, with 5 bases sitting between them. The CDR3 has 10 amino acids. CDR3 sequence reads: CSAFSTEAFF. The CDR3 DNA reads as TGCAGTGCTTTCAGCACTGAAGCTTTCTTT.

This clone was counted once. The chain is built from TRBV11-2 and TRBJ2-1, with D maybe TRBD2 (6 bases). Germline values: CDR1 SGHAT, CDR2 FQNNGV. Trimming took off 5 bases at V and 8 bases at J, with 22 bases between the two ends. The CDR3 extends over 16 amino acids. The CDR3 region has the DNA TGTGCCAGCAGCCCTTGGAGAAGGGAGGTTGTAGATGAGCAGTTCTTC. Translation gives CASSPWRREVVDEQFF.

The chain couples TRBV6-1 to TRBJ2-3; TRBD1 matches 8 bases. This CDR3 has 14 amino acids. The V gene's germline CDR1 is MNHNS and CDR2 SASEGT. The V segment lost 1 base and the J segment 4 bases; nucleotides outside the gene matches: 1. The CDR3, as DNA: TGTGCCAGCAGTGAAGGACAGGGGCCAGATACGCAGTATTTT. Protein sequence: CASSEGQGPDTQYF.

The rearrangement uses TRBV30 and TRBJ2-6; TRBD1 agrees at 9 bases. J was trimmed by 0 bases and V by 5 bases; bases with no gene match: 5. CDR3 length equals 16 residues. Germline V gene data show CDR1 as GTSNPN and CDR2 as SVGIG (reference sequence). The CDR3 region is CAWGQGHHSGANVLTF. DNA for the CDR3: TGTGCCTGGGGACAGGGGCATCACTCTGGGGCCAACGTCCTGACTTTC. The full variable domain, its missing parts supplied by reference TRBV30 and TRBJ2-6, is SQTIHQWPATLVQPVGSPLSLECTVEGTSNPNLYWYRQAAGRGLQLLFYSVGIGQISSEVPQNLSASRPQDRQFILSSKKLLLSDSGFYLCAWGQGHHSGANVLTFGAGSRLTVL.

This clone was picked up one time. The chain combines TRBV27 with TRBJ1-5; 9 nucleotides match TRBD1. V shed 6 bases and J 2 bases; nucleotides not matched to a gene: 5. Looked up from germline, CDR1 is MNHEY and CDR2 is SMNVEV (reference sequence). The CDR3 length is 15 residues. CDR3 in amino acids: CASSPGQGGNQPQHF. CDR3 in DNA: TGTGCCAGCAGCCCGGGACAGGGCGGCAATCAGCCCCAGCATTTT.

The J gene is TRBJ1-2, the V gene TRBV5-6, with 8 bases identical to TRBD1. The CDR3 length is 16 residues. Per the germline V gene, CDR1 is SGHDT and CDR2 is YYEEEE. J lost 2 bases, V lost 4 bases, and 10 bases had no gene match. The CDR3 coding sequence is TGTGCCAGCAGCGGGTCGACAGGGGAACAAAACTATGGCTACACCTTC. This codes for CASSGSTGEQNYGYTF.

This clone was observed once. The chain is built from TRBV6-6 and TRBJ1-4, with D tentatively TRBD1 (6 bases). The germline CDR1 and CDR2 sequences are MNHNY and SVGAGI (reference sequence). V was cut by 2 bases and J by 5 bases, with 6 bases left in between. The CDR3 covers 13 residues. Written as DNA, the CDR3 is TGTGCCAGCAGTTACAGGGGGAATGAAAAACTGTTTTTT. This codes for CASSYRGNEKLFF.

The chain is built from TRBV5-1 and TRBJ2-7; 11 nucleotides align to TRBD2. V shed 1 base and J 6 bases; nucleotides not matched to a gene: 12. This CDR3 region has 17 residues. Germline loops: CDR1 SGHRS, CDR2 YFSETQ. Here the CDR3 DNA reads TGCGCCAGCAGCTTGTTGGCTAGCGGGGGGAATATTCGCGAGCAGTACTTC. It is translated as CASSLLASGGNIREQYF.

A remark on this clone: Other DNA sequences in the same sample also yield this CDR3. The V gene is TRBV7-6, the J gene TRBJ2-7; the match to TRBD1 covers 7 bases. This CDR3 region has 13 residues. Germline V gene sequence: CDR1 SGHVS, CDR2 FNYEAQ. The ends lost 3 bases at V and 4 bases at J; junction bases unmatched: 3. In nucleotides, the CDR3 is TGTGCCAGCAGCTTGGGACAGATATACGAGCAGTACTTC. Encoded protein: CASSLGQIYEQYF.

V and J are TRBV9 and TRBJ1-3; 9 bases are a match to TRBD1. Germline CDR1 is SGDLS and CDR2 is YYNGEE. The CDR3 is 14 amino acids. The ends lost 2 bases at V and 4 bases at J; junction bases unmatched: 1. CDR3 in DNA: TGTGCCAGCAGCGTTGGGACAGGGGGAAACACCATATATTTT. Protein: CASSVGTGGNTIYF.

This chain uses TRBV19 with TRBJ2-3; 9 bases fit TRBD1. The germline CDR1 and CDR2 sequences are LNHDA and SQIVND (reference sequence). V was clipped by 5 bases and J by 4 bases; unmatched bases: 10. CDR3 length: 16 amino acids. The CDR3 DNA reads TGTGCCAGTAGTTCAACCCGGGACAGGGCGGCAGATACGCAGTATTTT. Its translation is CASSSTRDRAADTQYF.

V is TRBV6-6 and J is TRBJ1-5; 7 bases align to TRBD1. Losses at the gene ends were 5 bases for V and 4 bases for J; bases not matched to a gene: 8. The CDR3 sequence is 15 residues long. Germline CDR1 is MNHNY and CDR2 is SVGAGI (reference sequence). In nucleotides, the CDR3 is TGTGCCAGCAGTACCACAGGGGCCCTTAATCAGCCCCAGCATTTT. Residues: CASSTTGALNQPQHF.

J is TRBJ1-1 and V is TRBV18, with 8 bases that match TRBD1. The germline V gene encodes CDR1 KGHSH and CDR2 LQKENI. This CDR3 has 15 amino acids. V shed 8 bases and J 1 base; nucleotides not matched to a gene: 9. The CDR3 DNA reads as TGTGCCAGCCAGGAGACGACAGGGGAGAACACTGAAGCTTTCTTT. This sequence encodes CASQETTGENTEAFF. Complete variable domain (other parts from reference TRBV18 and TRBJ1-1): NAGVMQNPRHLVRRRGQEARLRCSPMKGHSHVYWYRQLPEEGLKFMVYLQKENIIDESGMPKERFSAEFPKEGPSILRIQQVVRGDSAAYFCASQETTGENTEAFFGQGTRLTVV.

V is TRBV6-1 and J is TRBJ1-2, with D possibly matching TRBD1 (5 bases). This CDR3 comprises 14 residues. The germline V and J ends were trimmed by 2 bases and 5 bases, with 12 bases remaining between them. The germline V gene encodes CDR1 MNHNS and CDR2 SASEGT. CDR3 loop: CASSENWEGYGYTF. CDR3 coding DNA: TGTGCCAGCAGTGAAAACTGGGAGGGGTATGGCTACACCTTC.

The V call is TRBV18, the J call TRBJ2-7; possible D gene TRBD1, 6 bases. The V gene's germline CDR1 is KGHSH and CDR2 LQKENI. V shed 2 bases and J shed 10 bases, with 18 bases lying between them. CDR3 length: 14 residues. The CDR3 reads CASSPELQGRGQYF. In DNA form, the CDR3 reads TGTGCCAGCTCACCAGAACTACAGGGACGGGGTCAGTACTTC.

This clone was counted a single time. The chain combines TRBV5-8 with TRBJ2-7, with D hard to call. V shed 0 bases and J shed 4 bases, with 5 bases lying between them. Germline CDR1 is SGHTS and CDR2 is YDEGEE. This CDR3 is 12 amino acids long. CDR3 residues: CASSLAHYEQYF. The CDR3 region has the DNA TGTGCCAGCAGCTTGGCCCATTACGAGCAGTACTTC.

J is TRBJ2-5 and V is TRBV6-1; perhaps TRBD1 as D (5 bases). Deletions cut 1 base from V and 1 base from J, with 10 bases between. This CDR3 has 15 residues. Germline loops: CDR1 MNHNS, CDR2 SASEGT. Written as DNA, the CDR3 is TGTGCCAGCAGTGAAGGGCAGGGCGGCCAAGAGACCCAGTACTTC. It yields the protein CASSEGQGGQETQYF.

This clone was observed a single time. The CDR3 DNA is TGTGCCAGCTCGCCGGGGGGGGCAGATACGCAGTATTTT. The encoded protein is CASSPGGADTQYF. The gene calls are TRBV18 and TRBJ2-3, with 8 bases lining up with TRBD2. J gave up 4 bases and V 6 bases, and 3 bases lay outside the gene matches. CDR1 is KGHSH and CDR2 is LQKENI in the germline V gene. The CDR3 runs to 13 residues.

The rearrangement links TRBV30 to TRBJ2-7; TRBD2 agrees at 8 bases. CDR1 is GTSNPN and CDR2 is SVGIG in the germline V gene (reference sequence). The CDR3 sequence is 13 residues long. For the CDR3, the DNA is TGTGCTCGGGGGGGACGGGGGATCTACGAGCAGTACTTC. Its translation is CARGGRGIYEQYF.

The chain employs TRBV11-2 and TRBJ2-7, with a possible D match to TRBD1 (6 bases). The CDR3 loop spans 14 amino acids. Germline CDR1 is SGHAT and CDR2 is FQNNGV. V was shortened by 6 bases and J by 3 bases, with 15 bases between the two germline ends. The CDR3 DNA follows: TGTGCCAGCAGTCTGGACAGAAGTAACTACGAGCAGTACTTC. Translation: CASSLDRSNYEQYF.

The V and J genes are TRBV19 and TRBJ2-7, with D maybe TRBD2 (5 bases). In germline, CDR1 is LNHDA, CDR2 SQIVND (reference sequence). The CDR3 extends over 15 amino acids. With 1 base removed from V and 0 bases from J, the gap between germline ends came to 10 bases. The CDR3 nucleotides are TGTGCCAGTAGTATAGGGGGAGACTACTCCTACGAGCAGTACTTC. This sequence encodes CASSIGGDYSYEQYF.

The chain joins TRBV6-5 to TRBJ1-1; D gene ambiguous. Germline-derived CDR1 and CDR2 are MNHEY and SVGAGI. The CDR3 consists of 14 residues. The ends were cut back, 7 bases at V and 2 bases at J, with 14 bases in the middle. The CDR3 region is CASTHLEANTEAFF. CDR3 bases: TGTGCCAGCACCCATCTCGAGGCAAACACTGAAGCTTTCTTT.

V usage is TRBV4-1 and J usage is TRBJ1-6, with 7 bases fitting TRBD1. CDR1 and CDR2 from the germline V gene are MGHRA and YSYEKL. Unmatched junction bases numbered 11, after V lost 0 bases and J lost 9 bases. This CDR3 region has 17 residues. CDR3: CASSQERPAGGTSPLHF. DNA for the CDR3: TGCGCCAGCAGCCAAGAAAGACCGGCAGGGGGAACTTCACCCCTCCACTTT.